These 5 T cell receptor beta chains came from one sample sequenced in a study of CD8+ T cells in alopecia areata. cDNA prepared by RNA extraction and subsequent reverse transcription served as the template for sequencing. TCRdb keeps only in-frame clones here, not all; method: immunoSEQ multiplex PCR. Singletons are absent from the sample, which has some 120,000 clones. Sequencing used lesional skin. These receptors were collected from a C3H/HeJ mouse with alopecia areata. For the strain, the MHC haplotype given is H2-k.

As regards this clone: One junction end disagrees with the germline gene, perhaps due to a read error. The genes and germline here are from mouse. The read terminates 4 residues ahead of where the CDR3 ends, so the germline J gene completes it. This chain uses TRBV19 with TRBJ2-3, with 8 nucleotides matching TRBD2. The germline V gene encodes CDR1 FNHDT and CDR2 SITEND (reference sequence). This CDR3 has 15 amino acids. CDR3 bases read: TGTGCTAGCAGTATAGGGGGGGGCGCCGCAGAA. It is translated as CASSIGGGAAE. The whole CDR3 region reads CASSIGGGAAETLYF.

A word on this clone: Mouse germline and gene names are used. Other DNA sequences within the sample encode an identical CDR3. The covered CDR3 bases are TGTGCCAGCGGTGGGGGGACAGGGGGCTAT. This translates into CASGGGTGGY. The CDR3 in its entirety is CASGGGTGGYEQYF. The chain recombines TRBV13-2 with TRBJ2-7; 11 nucleotides line up with TRBD1. The read finishes 4 residues shy of the CDR3 end, and the germline J gene is used to complete it. CDR3 size: 14 residues. Germline V CDR1 and CDR2: NNHNN, SYGAGS (reference sequence). The V segment lost 3 bases and the J segment 3 bases; nucleotides outside the gene matches: 2.

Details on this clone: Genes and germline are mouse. The CDR3 bases that were read are TGTGCCAGCAGTTCCCCGACTGGGGAAGAC. It yields the protein CASSSPTGED. The CDR3, in full, reads CASSSPTGEDTQYF. The rearrangement joins TRBV19 to TRBJ2-5; TRBD2 matches 8 bases. The read ends 4 residues shy of where the CDR3 ends; the end is completed using the germline J gene. The length of the CDR3 is 14 residues. Germline V gene data show CDR1 as FNHDT and CDR2 as SITEND (reference sequence).

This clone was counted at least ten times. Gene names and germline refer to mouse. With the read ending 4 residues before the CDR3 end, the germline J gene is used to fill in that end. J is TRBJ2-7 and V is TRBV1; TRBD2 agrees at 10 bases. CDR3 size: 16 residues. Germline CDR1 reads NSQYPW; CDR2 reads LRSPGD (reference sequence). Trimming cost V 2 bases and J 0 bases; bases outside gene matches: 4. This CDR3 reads CTCSARPGGASYEQYF. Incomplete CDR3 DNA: TGCACCTGCAGTGCACGGCCTGGGGGGGCCTCCTAT.

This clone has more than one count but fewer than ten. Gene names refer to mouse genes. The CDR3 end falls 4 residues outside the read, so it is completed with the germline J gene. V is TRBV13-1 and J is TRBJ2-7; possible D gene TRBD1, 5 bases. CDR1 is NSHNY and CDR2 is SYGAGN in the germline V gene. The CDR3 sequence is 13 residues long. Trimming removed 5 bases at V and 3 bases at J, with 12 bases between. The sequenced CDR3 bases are TGTGCCAGCAGCCTCGGCCAGGGCTAT. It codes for CASSLGQGY. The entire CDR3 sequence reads CASSLGQGYEQYF.